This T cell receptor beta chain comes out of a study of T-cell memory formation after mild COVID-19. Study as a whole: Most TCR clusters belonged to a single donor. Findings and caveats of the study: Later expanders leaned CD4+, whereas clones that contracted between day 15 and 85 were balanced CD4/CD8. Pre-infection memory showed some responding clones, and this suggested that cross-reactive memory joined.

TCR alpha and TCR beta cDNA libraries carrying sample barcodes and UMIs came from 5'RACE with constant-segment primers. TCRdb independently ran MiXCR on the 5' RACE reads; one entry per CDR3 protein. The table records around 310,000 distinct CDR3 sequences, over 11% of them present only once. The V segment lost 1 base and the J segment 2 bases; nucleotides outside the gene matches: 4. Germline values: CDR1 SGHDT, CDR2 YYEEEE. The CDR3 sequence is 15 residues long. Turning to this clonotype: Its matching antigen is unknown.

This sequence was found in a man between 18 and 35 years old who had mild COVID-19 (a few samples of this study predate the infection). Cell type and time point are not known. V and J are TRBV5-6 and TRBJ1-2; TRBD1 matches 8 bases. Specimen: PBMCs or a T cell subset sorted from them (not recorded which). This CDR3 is CASSLLTGANYGYTF. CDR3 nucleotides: TGTGCCAGCAGCTTGTTGACAGGGGCAAACTATGGCTACACCTTC.